A single sample is the source of the 10 T cell receptor beta chains below, sequenced in a study of cytomegalovirus exposure and HLA in healthy donors. The PCR had 60 Vbeta and 13 Jbeta primers. Produced via immunoSEQ multiplex PCR; TCRdb's table is partial and in-frame only. The listing records about 39,000 clones. The sample taken for sequencing was PBMCs. The origin of the receptors is a woman under 40 in good health and CMV-seropositive.

The chain recombines TRBV19 with TRBJ2-2, with TRBD1 matching 9 bases. Germline loops: CDR1 LNHDA, CDR2 SQIVND (reference sequence). Losses at the gene ends were 3 bases for V and 0 bases for J; bases not matched to a gene: 2. The CDR3 runs 16 residues. The CDR3, as DNA: TGTGCCAGTAGTATCGGACAGGGGTCGAACACCGGGGAGCTGTTTTTT. Residues: CASSIGQGSNTGELFF.

The chain couples TRBV6-1 to TRBJ1-1, with 7 positions matching TRBD1. Germline CDR1 reads MNHNS; CDR2 reads SASEGT. The J segment lost 1 base and the V segment lost 5 bases, leaving 4 bases of the junction unmatched. CDR3 size: 14 residues. The CDR3 loop is CASSTGAWNTEAFF. The CDR3 nucleotides read TGTGCCAGCAGTACAGGGGCTTGGAACACTGAAGCTTTCTTT.

The rearrangement joins TRBV27 to TRBJ1-1; D ambiguous. The CDR3 loop spans 13 amino acids. V lost 8 bases and J 2 bases, leaving 12 bases between the germline ends. The V gene's germline CDR1 is MNHEY and CDR2 SMNVEV (reference sequence). CDR3 coding DNA: TGTGCCAGCCTCGACACCTTCAACACTGAAGCTTTCTTT. It translates to CASLDTFNTEAFF.

The chain couples TRBV30 to TRBJ1-4; no firm D call. The CDR3 totals 10 residues. Trimming pared 3 bases from V and 8 bases from J, leaving 4 bases between. Germline-derived CDR1 and CDR2 are GTSNPN and SVGIG (reference sequence). In nucleotides, the CDR3 is TGTGCCTGGAGAGAGGAAAAACTGTTTTTT. It is translated as CAWREEKLFF.

The chain links TRBV5-6 to TRBJ2-3; D is unresolved. The CDR3 spans 15 residues. Germline V gene sequence: CDR1 SGHDT, CDR2 YYEEEE. The V gene lost 1 base and the J gene lost 0 bases, with 9 bases spanning the gap. For the CDR3, the DNA is TGTGCCAGCAGCTTGCCGACTTATAGCACAGATACGCAGTATTTT. Its protein product is CASSLPTYSTDTQYF.

The V gene is TRBV5-4, the J gene TRBJ2-1; TRBD1 is a possible D gene (6 bases). CDR1 is SGHNT and CDR2 is YYREEE in the germline V gene (reference sequence). CDR3 length: 13 amino acids. Trimming took off 0 bases at V and 5 bases at J, with 6 bases between the two ends. The CDR3 sequence: CASSLGQDNEQFF. CDR3 nucleotide sequence: TGTGCCAGCAGCTTGGGACAGGACAATGAGCAGTTCTTC.

J is TRBJ1-1 and V is TRBV19; a weak D match, TRBD1 (5 bases). Germline CDR1 is LNHDA and CDR2 is SQIVND (reference sequence). CDR3 length: 15 residues. Trimming pared 4 bases from V and 1 base from J, leaving 13 bases between. CDR3 in DNA: TGTGCCAGTAGTACGACAGCCGAGCGGAACACTGAAGCTTTCTTT. Protein: CASSTTAERNTEAFF.

V gene TRBV30 combines with J gene TRBJ2-1; 9 bases match TRBD2. The ends lost 4 bases at V and 3 bases at J; junction bases unmatched: 7. This CDR3 is built from 15 residues. Germline V CDR1 and CDR2: GTSNPN, SVGIG (reference sequence). The CDR3 spells CAWTPASGDYNEQFF. Written as DNA, the CDR3 is TGTGCCTGGACTCCTGCTAGCGGGGACTACAATGAGCAGTTCTTC.

The V gene is TRBV23-1, the J gene TRBJ1-2; TRBD1 is a possible D gene (6 bases). TRBV23-1 is known as an ORF, though its function is uncertain. With 3 bases removed from V and 3 bases from J, the gap between germline ends came to 20 bases. This CDR3 comprises 17 residues. The CDR3 loop reads CASSHRNSGEYDYGYTF. The CDR3, as DNA: TGCGCCAGCAGTCATCGGAATTCAGGGGAGTACGACTATGGCTACACCTTC.

The CDR3 region is CASSDGSGGYYEQYF. DNA for the CDR3: TGTGCCAGCAGTGATGGTAGCGGGGGTTATTACGAGCAGTACTTC. The chain employs TRBV6-1 and TRBJ2-7, with 9 bases aligning to TRBD2. The germline CDR1 and CDR2 sequences are MNHNS and SASEGT. V was clipped by 3 bases and J by 4 bases; unmatched bases: 7. The CDR3 runs 15 residues.